In this sample, the clone carrying this T cell receptor (delta chain) turned up a few times. Its antigen remains unknown. This record belongs to a study of Vδ1+ human thymocytes. Study-level findings and limits: Thymic delta-chain repertoires held roughly 20% Vdelta2 sequences and few Vdelta3, despite high sort purity. Thymic TRG and TRD repertoires appeared highly polyclonal.

Purity of the sorted Vdelta1+ thymocytes ranged from roughly 96% to 99.6%. The template was reverse-transcribed extracted RNA. The CDR3 regions were amplified by multiplex PCR from V-gene primers to a constant-region primer. TCRdb fed the multiplex PCR reads into CATT to redo clone calling. The sample includes around 23,000 delta-chain clones, nearly 7.5% of them seen just once. The CDR3 is made up of 17 amino acids. Trimming removed 2 bases at V and 0 bases at J, with 16 bases between. Germline V CDR1 and CDR2: TSWWSYY, QGS. The material sequenced was Vdelta1+ gamma-delta thymocytes from the thymus. Documented subset: FACS-sorted CD3+ TCRalphabeta- TCRVdelta1+ TCRVdelta2- thymocytes. The receptor was derived from a girl less than two years old who had congenital heart surgery. The chain employs TRDV1 and TRDJ1, with D tentatively TRDD3 (5 bases). CDR3 DNA: TGTGCTCTTGGGGAAAGAGTGGGGAGACCCTACACCGATAAACTCATCTTT. It yields the protein CALGERVGRPYTDKLIF.